This TCR beta chain was captured in a study of Ad26.COV2.S vaccination and SARS-CoV-2 variants. Study-wide background: Ad26.COV2.S, an intramuscular injection, was given once or twice 56 days apart.

Treatment of the sample: some 20 received Ad26.COV2.S at low or high dose, single or two shots; several received placebo; per-sample allocation not given. On day 63 after the first injection, vaccine and placebo recipients gave samples. The table lists this clone with a count of one. What it binds is unknown. Only in-frame clones appear in the TCRdb table, and some are missing; sequencing was by immunoSEQ multiplex PCR. The sample records 380,000 or so clones, 83% being singletons. Findings of the study overall: Recipients of vaccine and of placebo showed similar breadth of their non-spike TCR repertoires. Compared with placebo recipients, vaccine recipients had higher spike-specific TCR breadth. After vaccination, substantial breadth of spike-specific CD8+ and CD4+ responses was reported.

This CDR3 region has 16 residues. V was pared by 0 bases and J by 6 bases, with 7 bases of the junction left unmatched. The germline V gene encodes CDR1 LNHDA and CDR2 SQIVND (reference sequence). The V and J genes are TRBV19 and TRBJ1-4; 7 bases align to TRBD1. The specimen comprised peripheral blood, sampled in a trial of Ad26.COV2.S vaccine versus placebo. The sequence derives from a person aged 18 to 59 who received the Ad26.COV2.S COVID-19 vaccine or a placebo. The CDR3 loop reads CASSIEPGTAYEKLFF. The DNA for the CDR3 is TGTGCCAGTAGTATAGAACCCGGGACAGCTTATGAAAAACTGTTTTTT.